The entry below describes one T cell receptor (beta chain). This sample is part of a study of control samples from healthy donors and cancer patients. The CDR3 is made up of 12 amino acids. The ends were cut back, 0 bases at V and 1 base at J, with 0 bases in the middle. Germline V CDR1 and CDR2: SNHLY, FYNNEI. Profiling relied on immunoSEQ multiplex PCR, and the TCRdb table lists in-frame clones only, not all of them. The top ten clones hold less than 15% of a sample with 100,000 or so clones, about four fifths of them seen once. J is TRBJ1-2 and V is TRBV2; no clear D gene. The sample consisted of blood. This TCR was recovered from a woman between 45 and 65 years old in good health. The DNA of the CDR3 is TGTGCCAGCAGTGAAGCTAACTATGGCTACACCTTC. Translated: CASSEANYGYTF. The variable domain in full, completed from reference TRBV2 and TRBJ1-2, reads EPEVTQTPSHQVTQMGQEVILRCVPISNHLYFYWYRQILGQKVEFLVSFYNNEISEKSEIFDDQFSVERPDGSNFTLKIRSTKLEDSAMYFCASSEANYGYTFGSGTRLTVV.